A single sample is the source of the 4 T cell receptor beta chains below, sequenced in a study of neurological immune-mediated disorders. TCRdb re-called the 5' RACE reads through MiXCR, storing one row per CDR3 protein. The table has approximately 87,000 distinct CDR3 sequences, around an eighth seen once. Sequenced material: PBMCs. All receptors come from a woman aged 45-65 years in good health.

The chain recombines TRBV9 with TRBJ2-1; TRBD2 agrees at 11 bases. Trimming took 4 bases from V and 4 from J; bases not matched to a gene: 10. The germline CDR1 and CDR2 sequences are SGDLS and YYNGEE. This CDR3 contains 17 residues. CDR3 nucleotide sequence: TGTGCCAGCAGCCCCGTTATAGCGGGAGGGTTTTACAATGAGCAGTTCTTC. Translation: CASSPVIAGGFYNEQFF.

In its sample, this clonotype was seen many times. The chain joins TRBV5-1 to TRBJ2-1, with D perhaps TRBD2 (6 bases). Germline V gene data show CDR1 as SGHRS and CDR2 as YFSETQ. Trimming took 4 bases from V and 3 from J, leaving 14 bases between them. CDR3 length equals 15 residues. CDR3 region: CASSLVGGIYNEQFF. Here the CDR3 DNA reads TGCGCCAGCAGCCTTGTGGGAGGCATCTACAATGAGCAGTTCTTC.

This clonotype occurred a few times. The chain carries TRBV28 and TRBJ2-1; 7 positions agree with TRBD1. Germline CDR1 reads MDHEN; CDR2 reads SYDVKM. This CDR3 has 15 residues. J gave up 10 bases and V 5 bases, and 14 bases lay outside the gene matches. CDR3 protein: CASSPGTAPSREQFF. For the CDR3, the DNA is TGTGCCAGCAGTCCCGGGACAGCCCCCTCACGGGAGCAGTTCTTC.

This clonotype occurred many times. The chain recombines TRBV7-2 with TRBJ2-1; TRBD2 matches at 8 bases. Trimming at V came to 4 bases and at J to 8 bases, leaving 16 bases not matched to a gene. The CDR3 has 17 amino acids. Germline V gene lookup returns CDR1 SGHTA and CDR2 FQGNSA. Here the CDR3 reads CASSSPRGSGGADEQFF. CDR3 in DNA: TGTGCCAGCAGCTCCCCCCGGGGGAGCGGGGGAGCAGATGAGCAGTTCTTC.